This paragraph reports one TCR beta chain. As yet, its antigen is unknown. The investigators split CD4+ cells into a CD45RA+ naive subset and a CD45RA-negative memory subset. V was clipped by 5 bases and J by 1 base, with 12 bases between them. CDR1 is MRHNA and CDR2 is SNTAGT in the germline V gene. This CDR3 is 16 amino acids long. Measured with immunoSEQ multiplex PCR; TCRdb has only the in-frame clones, and not every one. The sample yields 2 million to 3 million clones, more than 90% seen once. This specimen comes from a study of shared clonotypes between healthy human individuals. Study observations and caveats: Tissue TCR repertoires likely differ from these blood-only repertoires. Naive subsets usually exceeded memory subsets in estimated richness.

The TCR comes from a man younger than 30 in good health. The chain has TRBV6-4 and TRBJ2-6; D gene uncertain. The material sequenced was naive CD4+ T cells sorted from blood. Subset specified: CD45RA+ positively selected. The CDR3 DNA reads TGTGCCAGCAGTTTTCGCGACCAATCTGGGGCCAACGTCCTGACTTTC. It is translated as CASSFRDQSGANVLTF.